This T cell receptor beta chain stems from a study of T cells in Graves' hyperthyroidism and ophthalmopathy. This CDR3 comprises 15 residues. The V gene's germline CDR1 is ENHRY and CDR2 SYGVKD. Broader study findings: The model made its ophthalmopathy prediction, and onset followed a median approximately six months later.

More than 8 ml fresh peripheral blood yielded the PBMCs. Amplification targeted TCR beta CDR3 regions from RNA transcripts. A first-round RT-PCR of the TCR CDR3 used the HTBI primer set. TCRdb re-called the multiplex PCR reads with MiXCR, one entry per CDR3 protein. The repertoire holds hundreds of thousands of distinct CDR3 sequences, about two fifths seen once, with 7% to 10% in the top ten. There are a few counts of this clonotype. What it binds is not known. Sequence at one end of the junction differs from germline and may be a read error. Sample: blood. The J gene is TRBJ1-5, the V gene TRBV10-3, with D unclear. The TCR originated in a young man with Graves' hyperthyroidism. CDR3 loop: CASSGGVHSNQPQHF. The CDR3 DNA is TGTGCCAGCAGTGGTGGAGTTCATAGCAATCAGCCCCAGCATTTT.